These 18 T cell receptor beta chains were all obtained from the same sample, sequenced in a study of control samples from healthy donors and cancer patients. Sequencing was performed with immunoSEQ multiplex PCR; in TCRdb, only in-frame clones are kept and a portion is missing. The sample holds some 150,000 clones; 89% are singletons and the top ten take about 4.9%. The sample was blood. The source of these receptors is a man aged 25 to 45 in good health.

The CDR3 here is CASSQGELKAFF. CDR3 coding DNA: TGCGCCAGCAGTCAGGGGGAGCTGAAAGCTTTCTTT. The chain joins TRBV10-2 to TRBJ1-1; 7 bases match TRBD1. Germline V gene data show CDR1 as WSHSY and CDR2 as SAAADI. The ends lost 5 bases at V and 9 bases at J; junction bases unmatched: 6. The CDR3 extends over 12 amino acids.

The chain joins TRBV30 to TRBJ2-1; 11 nucleotides line up with TRBD2. Trimming at V came to 7 bases and at J to 0 bases, leaving 14 bases not matched to a gene. Germline V gives CDR1 GTSNPN, CDR2 SVGIG (reference sequence). The CDR3 is 18 residues long. The CDR3 is CASGARLAGGFSYNEQFF. The CDR3 region has the DNA TGTGCCTCTGGGGCGCGGCTAGCGGGAGGTTTCTCCTACAATGAGCAGTTCTTC.

This clone has a handful of counts. The chain has TRBV24-1 and TRBJ2-2; a weak D match, TRBD2 (6 bases). V was shortened by 0 bases and J by 6 bases, with 22 bases between the two germline ends. Germline V CDR1 and CDR2: KGHDR, SFDVKD. This CDR3 is 19 amino acids long. The CDR3 loop is CATSDLHMRGGFGAGELFF. CDR3 bases: TGTGCCACCAGTGATTTGCATATGAGGGGAGGATTTGGTGCCGGGGAGCTGTTTTTT.

This chain uses TRBV5-1 with TRBJ1-5, with TRBD1 matching over 8 bases. The CDR3 runs to 21 residues. V shed 3 bases and J 4 bases; nucleotides not matched to a gene: 24. Germline CDR1 SGHRS, CDR2 YFSETQ. CDR3 sequence (DNA): TGCGCCAGCAGCTCGCCTTTTCTGATACGGGACAGGAGGATAGGAAATCAGCCCCAGCATTTT. Translating it yields CASSSPFLIRDRRIGNQPQHF.

The count of this clone is one. The chain combines TRBV6-2 or TRBV6-3 with TRBJ1-5; D ambiguous. Trimming cost V 0 bases and J 3 bases, with 12 bases left between them. Germline CDR1 and CDR2: MNHEY and SVGEGT. The CDR3 contains 16 residues. The CDR3 DNA follows: TGTGCCAGCAGTTACTCTGGAGGACCCTTCAATCAGCCCCAGCATTTT. It is translated as CASSYSGGPFNQPQHF.

In this sample, this clone turned up a few times. This sample includes further DNA sequences coding for the same CDR3. The chain uses TRBV4-3 and TRBJ2-7; 8 nucleotides match TRBD1. Germline V lookup: CDR1 LGHNA, CDR2 YSLEER. V trimming: 1 base; J trimming: 4 bases; junction bases outside the gene matches: 3. The CDR3 has 14 amino acids. The CDR3 sequence: CASSQGTGRYEQYF. The CDR3 nucleotides are TGCGCCAGCAGCCAAGGGACAGGGAGGTACGAGCAGTACTTC.

This sequence joins TRBV24-1 and TRBJ2-5; 7 bases agree with TRBD1. Trimming cost V 3 bases and J 0 bases; bases outside gene matches: 3. CDR1 and CDR2 (germline): KGHDR, SFDVKD. The CDR3 is 15 amino acids. The CDR3 sequence: CATSDTGTDQETQYF. In DNA form, the CDR3 reads TGTGCCACCAGTGATACTGGGACAGACCAAGAGACCCAGTACTTC.

The chain links TRBV7-3 to TRBJ2-7; a possible D gene is TRBD1 (6 bases). V was trimmed by 5 bases and J by 4 bases, leaving 12 bases between them. CDR1 and CDR2 (germline): SGHTA, FQGTGA. This CDR3 has 13 residues. The CDR3 spells CASSTRRGYEQYF. The CDR3 DNA sequence: TGTGCCAGCAGCACCCGAAGGGGGTACGAGCAGTACTTC. The entire variable domain, with the rest obtained from reference TRBV7-3 and TRBJ2-7, is as follows: GAGVSQTPSNKVTEKGKYVELRCDPISGHTALYWYRQSLGQGPEFLIYFQGTGAADDSGLPNDRFFAVRPEGSVSTLKIQRTERGDSAVYLCASSTRRGYEQYFGPGTRLTVT.

The table lists this clone with a count of one. The V and J genes are TRBV30 and TRBJ2-7; D gene unclear. V lost 2 bases to trimming and J lost 6 bases, with 11 bases between them. Germline-derived CDR1 and CDR2 are GTSNPN and SVGIG (reference sequence). This CDR3 contains 12 residues. The CDR3 DNA sequence: TGTGCCTGGAGTCCTACAGAAGGCGAGCAGTACTTC. Translating gives CAWSPTEGEQYF.

The J gene is TRBJ1-3, the V gene TRBV24-1, with D tentatively TRBD1 (6 bases). V lost 3 bases and J lost 8, with 16 bases in between. This CDR3 has 15 amino acids. Germline V CDR1 and CDR2: KGHDR, SFDVKD. The CDR3 is CATSDRPGEADTIYF. Written as DNA, the CDR3 is TGTGCCACCAGTGATCGGCCAGGGGAAGCGGACACCATATATTTT.

CDR3 loop: CASESGRAHNEQFF. In DNA form, the CDR3 reads TGTGCCAGTGAAAGCGGGAGGGCCCACAATGAGCAGTTCTTC. This sequence joins TRBV19 and TRBJ2-1; 10 nucleotides match TRBD2. Germline trimming cut 8 bases from V and 5 bases from J; bases unmatched to any gene: 6. CDR1 LNHDA and CDR2 SQIVND come from the germline V gene (reference sequence). This CDR3 has 14 residues.

V gene TRBV2 combines with J gene TRBJ2-1, with 14 bases that match TRBD2. The germline CDR1 and CDR2 sequences are SNHLY and FYNNEI. The CDR3 is 15 amino acids. The trim removed 6 bases at V and 10 bases at J, leaving 8 bases unmatched. In DNA, the CDR3 is TGTGCCAGCAGGCCGGGACTAGCGGGAGTAGACGAGCAGTTCTTC. This translates into CASRPGLAGVDEQFF. Based on the CDR3 plus reference TRBV2 and TRBJ2-1, the full variable domain is EPEVTQTPSHQVTQMGQEVILRCVPISNHLYFYWYRQILGQKVEFLVSFYNNEISEKSEIFDDQFSVERPDGSNFTLKIRSTKLEDSAMYFCASRPGLAGVDEQFFGPGTRLTVL.

This sequence joins TRBV19 and TRBJ2-1, with D possibly matching TRBD2 (6 bases). Germline CDR1 is LNHDA and CDR2 is SQIVND (reference sequence). This CDR3 is built from 13 residues. The V end was cut by 7 bases, the J end by 4 bases, with 11 bases between. The CDR3 region has the DNA TGTGCCAGTAAGCTGGGGGGTTACAATGAGCAGTTCTTC. Protein product: CASKLGGYNEQFF. The full variable domain, with the rest looked up from reference TRBV19 and TRBJ2-1, is DGGITQSPKYLFRKEGQNVTLSCEQNLNHDAMYWYRQDPGQGLRLIYYSQIVNDFQKGDIAEGYSVSREKKESFPLTVTSAQKNPTAFYLCASKLGGYNEQFFGPGTRLTVL.

CDR3 protein: CASSQLPGQGKAEQYF. The CDR3 bases are TGCGCCAGCAGCCAGCTTCCGGGACAGGGTAAAGCCGAGCAGTACTTC. The chain carries TRBV4-3 and TRBJ2-7; 9 positions match TRBD1. V lost 3 bases and J lost 6; bases outside the gene matches: 12. The germline V gene encodes CDR1 LGHNA and CDR2 YSLEER. There are 16 residues in the CDR3.

The chain couples TRBV9 to TRBJ1-5; weak D call: TRBD1 (6 bases). The germline gives CDR1 SGDLS, CDR2 YYNGEE. The V gene lost 0 bases and the J gene lost 7 bases, with 23 bases spanning the gap. This CDR3 has 18 amino acids. The CDR3 nucleotides read TGTGCCAGCAGCGTAGATCGGGGAGGGGGTCAGTCCTGCCAGCCCCAGCATTTT. Its protein product is CASSVDRGGGQSCQPQHF.

The rearrangement uses TRBV27 and TRBJ1-5; 9 nucleotides match TRBD1. The CDR3 runs to 15 residues. V was clipped by 6 bases and J by 7 bases; unmatched bases: 10. Germline V gives CDR1 MNHEY, CDR2 SMNVEV (reference sequence). Written as DNA, the CDR3 is TGTGCCAGCAGCGAAGGGACAGGGTCGGGGCAGCCCCAGCATTTT. Its protein is CASSEGTGSGQPQHF.

The chain combines TRBV7-2 with TRBJ2-1, with D maybe TRBD2 (7 bases). The germline V and J ends were trimmed by 4 bases and 7 bases, with 17 bases remaining between them. The germline V gene has CDR1 SGHTA and CDR2 FQGNSA. This CDR3 is built from 15 residues. This CDR3 is CASSSLLGGANEQFF. The DNA of the CDR3 is TGTGCCAGCAGCTCCTTATTAGGGGGGGCGAATGAGCAGTTCTTC.

CDR3 nucleotides: TGTGCCAGCAACCCCACGGCTACGTCCTACGAGCAGTACTTC. Its translation: CASNPTATSYEQYF. The genes are TRBV9 and TRBJ2-7; no firm D call. Looked up from germline, CDR1 is SGDLS and CDR2 is YYNGEE. CDR3 length equals 14 residues. The ends were cut back, 6 bases at V and 1 base at J, with 14 bases in the middle.